What follows are 29 T cell receptor beta chains derived from one specimen sequenced in a study of blood T cell repertoires in COVID-19 (dated by TCRdb to the early 2020s). Library preparation was by the immunoSEQ multiplex PCR assay. The table comes from immuneACCESS by way of TCRdb, which keeps in-frame sequences with V and J called. Part of the clones is missing from these tables; in studies checked, under half for an unresolved V gene and the rest for unknown reasons. The sample profile shows approximately 65,000 clones; approximately 93% of them were found once. The top ten hold 2.9% of the sample. The sample was peripheral blood. The receptors derive from a man aged 65 to 85 with active COVID-19.

This clone has ten or more counts. J is TRBJ2-2 and V is TRBV6-4; D remains unclear. CDR3 length: 13 amino acids. CDR1 is MRHNA and CDR2 is SNTAGT in the germline V gene. The ends were cut back, 5 bases at V and 5 bases at J, with 9 bases in the middle. In DNA form, the CDR3 reads TGTGCCAGCAGTAATTCGGAGACCGGGGAGCTGTTTTTT. Encoded protein: CASSNSETGELFF.

This chain connects TRBV5-1 to TRBJ1-1; D possibly corresponds to TRBD1 (5 bases). Trimming took 0 bases from V and 4 from J, leaving 13 bases between them. Germline V gene lookup returns CDR1 SGHRS and CDR2 YFSETQ. The CDR3 totals 15 residues. The CDR3 region has the DNA TGCGCCAGCAGCTTGGCCGGCAGGGAGGGCACTGAAGCTTTCTTT. Protein: CASSLAGREGTEAFF.

This clone has more than one count but fewer than ten. The chain has TRBV7-9 and TRBJ2-7; possibly TRBD2 for D (5 bases). Germline V gives CDR1 SEHNR, CDR2 FQNEAQ (reference sequence). V lost 1 base and J 2 bases, leaving 9 bases between the germline ends. The CDR3 runs 14 residues. CDR3 DNA sequence: TGTGCCAGCAGCTTAGATCCGGGGACCTACGAGCAGTACTTC. Amino acids: CASSLDPGTYEQYF.

This chain uses TRBV19 with TRBJ1-2; unclear D gene. Looked up from germline, CDR1 is LNHDA and CDR2 is SQIVND (reference sequence). CDR3 length: 15 residues. V lost 6 bases and J lost 1, with 15 bases in between. This CDR3 is CASRYEKNFNYGYTF. DNA of the CDR3: TGTGCCAGTAGATACGAGAAAAATTTTAACTATGGCTACACCTTC.

CDR3 bases: TGTGCCAGCAGCTTCCGTTTCGGTCGAGCTTTCTTT. This sequence encodes CASSFRFGRAFF. The rearrangement uses TRBV7-2 and TRBJ1-1; D remains ambiguous. The CDR3 extends over 12 amino acids. Germline lookup yields CDR1 SGHTA and CDR2 FQGNSA. Trimming removed 3 bases at V and 10 bases at J, with 12 bases between.

The rearrangement uses TRBV5-1 and TRBJ2-3; 8 bases fit TRBD1. Germline V gene data show CDR1 as SGHRS and CDR2 as YFSETQ. This CDR3 is built from 15 residues. V shed 4 bases, J shed 0 bases, and the junction held 4 bases outside the gene matches. Here the CDR3 DNA reads TGCGCCAGCAGCCCGGACAGGGCCAGCACAGATACGCAGTATTTT. Its translation: CASSPDRASTDTQYF.

The chain links TRBV20-1 to TRBJ1-1; 7 bases align to TRBD1. Germline V gene data show CDR1 as DFQATT and CDR2 as SNEGSKA (reference sequence). The ends lost 8 bases at V and 2 bases at J; junction bases unmatched: 2. The CDR3 covers 11 residues. The CDR3 region has the DNA TGCAGTAGGACAGGTAACACTGAAGCTTTCTTT. It yields the protein CSRTGNTEAFF.

J is TRBJ1-3 and V is TRBV11-3, with TRBD1 identical over 8 bases. Per germline, CDR1 SGHNT and CDR2 YENEEA. The CDR3 covers 13 residues. With 6 bases clipped from V and 8 bases from J, the junction kept 6 bases outside the gene matches. The CDR3 DNA reads TGTGCCAGCAGGCGGATGACAGGGGACACCATATATTTT. Translation: CASRRMTGDTIYF. Using reference TRBV11-3 and TRBJ1-3 for the parts outside the CDR3, the full variable domain is EAGVVQSPRYKIIEKKQPVAFWCNPISGHNTLYWYLQNLGQGPELLIRYENEEAVDDSQLPKDRFSAERLKGVDSTLKIQPAELGDSAVYLCASRRMTGDTIYFGEGSWLTVV.

The table lists this clone with a count of one. This chain links TRBV9 with TRBJ2-2; TRBD2 matches 11 bases. The germline V gene encodes CDR1 SGDLS and CDR2 YYNGEE. J was trimmed by 3 bases and V by 3 bases; bases with no gene match: 19. CDR3 size: 21 residues. CDR3 coding DNA: TGTGCCAGCAGCGAGCCCCCTATCGCTAGCGGGGGGCCGCGGTACACCGGGGAGCTGTTTTTT. This codes for CASSEPPIASGGPRYTGELFF.

This sequence joins TRBV3-1 (or the pseudogene TRBV3-2) and TRBJ2-3; 7 bases align to TRBD1. Germline V CDR1 and CDR2: LGHDT, YNNKEL (reference sequence). V lost 1 base and J lost 1; bases outside the gene matches: 2. CDR3 length equals 15 residues. The CDR3 sequence is CASSQGQGRTDTQYF. The CDR3 DNA reads TGTGCCAGCAGCCAAGGACAGGGTCGCACAGATACGCAGTATTTT.

The chain uses TRBV19 and TRBJ1-1; D gene unclear. The CDR3 sequence is 14 residues long. Trimming pared 3 bases from V and 6 bases from J, leaving 14 bases between. Germline V gene data show CDR1 as LNHDA and CDR2 as SQIVND (reference sequence). DNA for the CDR3: TGTGCCAGTAGTATCGGACTAACATCCGCTGAAGCTTTCTTT. This codes for CASSIGLTSAEAFF.

The CDR3 spells CASSLGQGGGTEAFF. DNA of the CDR3: TGTGCCAGCAGCTTAGGGCAGGGAGGGGGCACTGAAGCTTTCTTT. The chain is built from TRBV7-9 and TRBJ1-1; tentative D call: TRBD1 (6 bases). The germline V and J ends were trimmed by 1 base and 4 bases, with 13 bases remaining between them. This CDR3 is 15 amino acids long. In germline, CDR1 is SEHNR, CDR2 FQNEAQ (reference sequence).

This chain connects TRBV10-3 to TRBJ1-6; D is unclear. CDR1 ENHRY and CDR2 SYGVKD come from the germline V gene. This CDR3 is 14 amino acids long. Trimming took 3 bases from V and 9 from J, leaving 12 bases between them. CDR3 DNA sequence: TGTGCCATCAGTGAATATGGTGAGAGTTCACCCCTCCACTTT. Its protein product is CAISEYGESSPLHF.

This clone has only a few counts. This chain links TRBV6-5 with TRBJ2-3, with TRBD1 matching over 9 bases. Germline trimming cut 6 bases from V and 4 bases from J; bases unmatched to any gene: 2. This CDR3 is built from 13 residues. CDR1 and CDR2 (germline): MNHEY, SVGAGI. For the CDR3, the DNA is TGTGCCAGCAGCCGACAGGGGGCAGATACGCAGTATTTT. This translates into CASSRQGADTQYF.

This clone has only a few counts. The chain joins TRBV19 to TRBJ1-6, with a tentative D call TRBD1 (6 bases). Trimming shortened V by 3 bases and J by 9 bases, and 15 bases separated the two germline ends. This CDR3 spans 15 amino acids. Per germline, CDR1 LNHDA and CDR2 SQIVND (reference sequence). CDR3 residues: CASSISVGGGSPLHF. In DNA, the CDR3 is TGTGCCAGTAGTATCTCCGTTGGGGGCGGTTCACCCCTCCACTTT.

This chain joins TRBV21-1 and TRBJ2-3; the D call of TRBD1 is as the table states it, not checked on the DNA. TRBV21-1 is a pseudogene. The length of the CDR3 is 15 residues. DNA for the CDR3: TGTGCCAGCAGTCCTGCAGGGGGCAGAGCAGATACGCAGTATTTT. It is translated as CASSPAGGRADTQYF.

The chain uses TRBV6-5 and TRBJ2-7, with D tentatively TRBD1 (6 bases). Deletions cut 4 bases from V and 4 bases from J, with 14 bases between. Germline V gene sequence: CDR1 MNHEY, CDR2 SVGAGI. There are 14 residues in the CDR3. CDR3 sequence (DNA): TGTGCCAGCAGTTTTTACCTAGGGGGTTACGAGCAGTACTTC. Protein product: CASSFYLGGYEQYF.

The gene calls are TRBV10-3 and TRBJ1-1; 9 bases are a match to TRBD1. Germline V CDR1 and CDR2: ENHRY, SYGVKD. The CDR3 has 14 amino acids. V was clipped by 3 bases and J by 4 bases; unmatched bases: 3. CDR3 loop: CAISDGTGPTEAFF. The CDR3 region has the DNA TGTGCCATCAGTGACGGGACAGGGCCCACTGAAGCTTTCTTT.

This chain uses TRBV3-1 (or the pseudogene TRBV3-2) with TRBJ1-3; no reliable D call. This CDR3 has 15 amino acids. Germline V gives CDR1 LGHDT, CDR2 YNNKEL (reference sequence). V was clipped by 0 bases and J by 5 bases, with 11 bases between them. In DNA, the CDR3 is TGTGCCAGCAGCCAAGAATTCAGTTTAAGAAACACCATATATTTT. Its translation: CASSQEFSLRNTIYF.

The chain links TRBV27 to TRBJ1-6; tentatively, D is TRBD1 (6 bases). This CDR3 is 19 amino acids long. The V and J ends lost 7 bases and 3 bases respectively, with 25 bases between them. Germline loops: CDR1 MNHEY, CDR2 SMNVEV (reference sequence). The CDR3 sequence: CASKVLLGGGSNYNSPLHF. The DNA for the CDR3 is TGTGCCAGCAAAGTACTCCTGGGGGGGGGCTCTAACTATAATTCACCCCTCCACTTT.

This clone was detected only once. V gene TRBV14 combines with J gene TRBJ2-3, with TRBD1 as a possible D gene (6 bases). The germline V and J ends were trimmed by 6 bases and 0 bases, with 10 bases remaining between them. This CDR3 region has 14 residues. From germline, CDR1 is SGHDN and CDR2 FVKESK. CDR3 sequence: CASRGQFSTDTQYF. The CDR3 nucleotides are TGTGCCAGCAGGGGACAATTTAGCACAGATACGCAGTATTTT.

This chain links TRBV11-2 with TRBJ2-1; perhaps TRBD1 as D (6 bases). The CDR3 is 16 amino acids. Germline assignment: CDR1 SGHAT and CDR2 FQNNGV. Between the trimmed V and J ends, which lost 1 base and 5 bases, there was a span of 15 bases. CDR3 sequence: CASSLVGQGHNNEQFF. CDR3 DNA sequence: TGTGCCAGCAGCTTAGTAGGCCAGGGGCACAACAATGAGCAGTTCTTC.

The CDR3 protein is CASSFNPGLAGGSSLADTQYF. The CDR3 region has the DNA TGTGCCAGCAGTTTTAACCCGGGACTAGCGGGGGGCTCTTCCCTGGCTGATACGCAGTATTTT. The gene calls are TRBV6-2 or TRBV6-3 and TRBJ2-3, with 15 bases lining up with TRBD2. This CDR3 is 21 amino acids long. J lost 6 bases, V lost 4 bases, and 20 bases had no gene match. The germline V gene encodes CDR1 MNHEY and CDR2 SVGEGT.

The chain combines TRBV7-8 with TRBJ1-5, with D possibly matching TRBD1 (5 bases). This CDR3 contains 16 residues. Trimming took 5 bases from V and 0 from J, leaving 14 bases between them. From germline, CDR1 is SGHVS and CDR2 FQNEAQ. The CDR3, as DNA: TGTGCCAGCAGCGCGGGGACTGGCGGTAGCAATCAGCCCCAGCATTTT. This sequence encodes CASSAGTGGSNQPQHF.

This chain connects TRBV2 to TRBJ1-5; possible D gene TRBD1, 6 bases. The CDR3 has 13 amino acids. CDR1 is SNHLY and CDR2 is FYNNEI in the germline V gene. The V and J ends lost 5 bases and 7 bases respectively, with 12 bases between them. DNA for the CDR3: TGTGCCAGCAGTACAAGGGGGATCCAGCCCCAGCATTTT. Translating it yields CASSTRGIQPQHF.

The V call is TRBV10-3, the J call TRBJ1-3; no firm D call. The CDR3 sequence is 13 residues long. The V gene lost 8 bases and the J gene lost 0 bases, with 8 bases spanning the gap. In germline, CDR1 is ENHRY, CDR2 SYGVKD. The CDR3 is CAILMSSGNTIYF. The DNA of the CDR3 is TGTGCCATCTTAATGAGCTCTGGAAACACCATATATTTT.

The chain is built from TRBV10-3 and TRBJ2-2, with 7 bases that match TRBD1. The CDR3 runs 15 residues. Germline CDR1 reads ENHRY; CDR2 reads SYGVKD. Losses at the gene ends were 5 bases for V and 1 base for J; bases not matched to a gene: 4. Here the CDR3 reads CAISYGQENTGELFF. DNA for the CDR3: TGTGCCATCAGTTACGGACAGGAGAACACCGGGGAGCTGTTTTTT.

The chain has TRBV6-2 or TRBV6-3 and TRBJ2-3, with a tentative D call TRBD1 (6 bases). Germline CDR1 and CDR2: MNHEY and SVGEGT. The V end lost 3 bases, the J end lost 0 bases, and 13 bases lay between the germline ends. The CDR3 covers 16 residues. CDR3 in amino acids: CASSYVPGASTDTQYF. The CDR3 coding sequence is TGTGCCAGCAGTTATGTCCCAGGGGCTAGCACAGATACGCAGTATTTT.

The rearrangement links TRBV10-3 to TRBJ1-1; unclear D gene. V was pared by 2 bases and J by 4 bases, with 11 bases between. This CDR3 region has 14 residues. Germline values: CDR1 ENHRY, CDR2 SYGVKD. The chain's CDR3 is CAISETAAPTEAFF. The CDR3 DNA is TGTGCCATCAGTGAGACAGCAGCTCCCACTGAAGCTTTCTTT.